The clone carrying this T cell receptor beta chain appeared a few times. The antigen is undetermined. The record originates from a study of T cell clonotyping in hematopoietic cell transplantation. Study results and caveats: After transplant, recipient diversity fell while pathologically expanded clonotypes grew through day 180.

The CDR3 runs 11 residues. The ends lost 7 bases at V and 10 bases at J; junction bases unmatched: 4. Germline values: CDR1 SGDLS, CDR2 YYNGEE. Sequencing used immunoSEQ multiplex PCR; TCRdb keeps in-frame clones, though not all of them. The repertoire has about 12,000 clones, 80% to 95% of them found once; the top ten carry approximately 8%. The genes are TRBV9 and TRBJ2-1; 8 nucleotides agree with TRBD1. Sequenced here: PBMCs, sampled 100 days after allogeneic stem cell transplant. The TCR was taken from a female patient aged 50-65 years who had an allogeneic stem cell transplant from an unrelated donor, so the T cells may come from the graft donor. Some clones in this sample may be carry-over from other donors' samples. The CDR3: CASGQGDEQFF. In nucleotides, the CDR3 is TGTGCCAGCGGACAGGGCGACGAGCAGTTCTTC.